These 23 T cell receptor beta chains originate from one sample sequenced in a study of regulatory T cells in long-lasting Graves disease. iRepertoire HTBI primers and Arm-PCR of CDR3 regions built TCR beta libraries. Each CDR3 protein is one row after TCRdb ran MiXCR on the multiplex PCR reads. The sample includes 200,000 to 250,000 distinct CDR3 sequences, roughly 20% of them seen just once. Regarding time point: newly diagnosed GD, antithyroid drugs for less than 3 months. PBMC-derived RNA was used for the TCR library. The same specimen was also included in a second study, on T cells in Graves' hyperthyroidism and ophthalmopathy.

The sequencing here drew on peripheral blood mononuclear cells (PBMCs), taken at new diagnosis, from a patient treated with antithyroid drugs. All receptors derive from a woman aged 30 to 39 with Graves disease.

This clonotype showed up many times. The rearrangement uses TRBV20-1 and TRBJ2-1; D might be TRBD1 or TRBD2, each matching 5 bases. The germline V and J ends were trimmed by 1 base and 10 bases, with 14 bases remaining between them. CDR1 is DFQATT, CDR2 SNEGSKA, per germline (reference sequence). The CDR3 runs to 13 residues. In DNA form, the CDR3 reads TGCAGTGCTAGAGCTCGGAAGGGGACGGAGCAGTTCTTC. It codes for CSARARKGTEQFF.

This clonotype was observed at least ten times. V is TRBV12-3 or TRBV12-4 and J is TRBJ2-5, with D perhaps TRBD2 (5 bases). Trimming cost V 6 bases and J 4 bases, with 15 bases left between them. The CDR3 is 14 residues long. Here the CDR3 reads CASRSTSSGETQYF. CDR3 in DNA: TGTGCCAGCAGATCCACTAGTTCTGGAGAGACCCAGTACTTC.

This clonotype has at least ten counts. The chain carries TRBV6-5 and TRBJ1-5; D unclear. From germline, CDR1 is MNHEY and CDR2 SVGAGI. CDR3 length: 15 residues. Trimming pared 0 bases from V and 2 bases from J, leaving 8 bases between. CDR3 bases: TGTGCCAGCAGTTACTCCACAGCGGGCAATCAGCCCCAGCATTTT. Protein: CASSYSTAGNQPQHF.

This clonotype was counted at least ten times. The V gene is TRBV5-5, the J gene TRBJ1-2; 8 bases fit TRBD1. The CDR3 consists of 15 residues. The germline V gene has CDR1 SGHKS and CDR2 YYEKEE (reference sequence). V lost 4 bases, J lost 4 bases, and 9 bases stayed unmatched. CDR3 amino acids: CASSDRTGWGYGYTF. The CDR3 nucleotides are TGTGCCAGCAGCGACCGGACAGGGTGGGGCTATGGCTACACCTTC.

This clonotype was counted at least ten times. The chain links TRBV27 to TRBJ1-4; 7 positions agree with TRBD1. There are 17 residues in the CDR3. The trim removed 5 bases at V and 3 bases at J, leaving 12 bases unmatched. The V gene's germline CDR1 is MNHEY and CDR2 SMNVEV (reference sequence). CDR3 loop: CASSPQGDPYSNEKLFF. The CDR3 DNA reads TGTGCCAGCAGTCCCCAGGGGGATCCCTACTCTAATGAAAAACTGTTTTTT.

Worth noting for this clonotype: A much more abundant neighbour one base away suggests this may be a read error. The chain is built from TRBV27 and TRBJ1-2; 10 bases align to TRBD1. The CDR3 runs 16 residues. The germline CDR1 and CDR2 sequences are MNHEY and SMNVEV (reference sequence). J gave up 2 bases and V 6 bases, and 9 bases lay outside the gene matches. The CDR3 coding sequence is TGTGCCAGCAGGAAGGGACAGGGGACGGCGAACTATGGCTACACCTTC. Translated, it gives CASRKGQGTANYGYTF.

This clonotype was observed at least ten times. The CDR3 sequence is CASSRGSTPTDTQYF. In DNA, the CDR3 is TGTGCCAGTAGCCGCGGGAGCACCCCCACAGATACGCAGTATTTT. The gene calls are TRBV19 and TRBJ2-3, with 7 bases that match TRBD2. The germline V gene has CDR1 LNHDA and CDR2 SQIVND (reference sequence). CDR3 length equals 15 residues. V shed 6 bases, J shed 2 bases, and the junction held 8 bases outside the gene matches.

CDR3: CASRPRQGAYNEQFF. CDR3 nucleotides: TGTGCCAGCAGACCGAGACAGGGGGCCTACAATGAGCAGTTCTTC. This chain joins TRBV4-2 and TRBJ2-1, with 9 nucleotides matching TRBD1. The CDR3 sequence is 15 residues long. With V trimmed by 6 bases and J by 2 bases, 5 bases remained unmatched. Germline CDR1 LGHNA, CDR2 YNFKEQ.

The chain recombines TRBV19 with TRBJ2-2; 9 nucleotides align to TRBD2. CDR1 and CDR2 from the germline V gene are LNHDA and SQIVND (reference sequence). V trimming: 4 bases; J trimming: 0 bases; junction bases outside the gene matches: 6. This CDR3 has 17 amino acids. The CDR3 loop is CASSRSIAGANTGELFF. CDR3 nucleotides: TGTGCCAGTAGTAGGTCGATAGCGGGGGCGAACACCGGGGAGCTGTTTTTT.

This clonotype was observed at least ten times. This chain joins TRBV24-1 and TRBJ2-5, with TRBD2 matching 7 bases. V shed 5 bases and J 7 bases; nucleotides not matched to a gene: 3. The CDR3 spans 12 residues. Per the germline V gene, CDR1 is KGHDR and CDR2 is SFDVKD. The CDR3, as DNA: TGTGCCACCAGTGGGGGGGGGTCGACCCAGTACTTC. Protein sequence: CATSGGGSTQYF.

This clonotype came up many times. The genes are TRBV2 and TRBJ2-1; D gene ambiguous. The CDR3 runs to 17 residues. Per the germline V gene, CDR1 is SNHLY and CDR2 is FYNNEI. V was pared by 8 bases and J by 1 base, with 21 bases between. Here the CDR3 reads CASPPMGPRHSYNEQFF. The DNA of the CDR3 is TGTGCCAGCCCGCCCATGGGTCCTAGGCATTCCTACAATGAGCAGTTCTTC.

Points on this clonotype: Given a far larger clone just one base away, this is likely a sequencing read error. The CDR3 loop reads CASSLLAGSSYNEQFF. The CDR3 bases are TGTGCCAGCAGCTTGCTGGCGGGGAGCTCCTACAATGAGCAGTTCTTC. V usage is TRBV5-8 and J usage is TRBJ2-1, with TRBD2 as a possible D gene (6 bases). The ends were cut back, 1 base at V and 0 bases at J, with 11 bases in the middle. The germline CDR1 and CDR2 sequences are SGHTS and YDEGEE. There are 16 residues in the CDR3.

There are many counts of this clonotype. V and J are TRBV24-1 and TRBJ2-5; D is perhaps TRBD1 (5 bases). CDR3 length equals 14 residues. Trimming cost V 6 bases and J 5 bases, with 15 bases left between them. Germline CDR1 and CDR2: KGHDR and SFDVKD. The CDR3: CATSPRWGSETQYF. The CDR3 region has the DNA TGTGCCACCAGTCCCCGTTGGGGCTCGGAGACCCAGTACTTC.

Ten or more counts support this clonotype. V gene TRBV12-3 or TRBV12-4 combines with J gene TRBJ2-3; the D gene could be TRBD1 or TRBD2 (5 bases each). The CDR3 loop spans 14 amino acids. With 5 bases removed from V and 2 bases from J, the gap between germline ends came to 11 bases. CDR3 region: CASSLGTPTDTQYF. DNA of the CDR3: TGTGCCAGCAGTCTGGGGACCCCCACAGATACGCAGTATTTT.

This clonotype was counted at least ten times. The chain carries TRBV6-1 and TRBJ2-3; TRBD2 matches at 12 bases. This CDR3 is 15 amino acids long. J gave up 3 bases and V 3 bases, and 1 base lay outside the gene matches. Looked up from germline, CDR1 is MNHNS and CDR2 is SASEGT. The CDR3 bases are TGTGCCAGCAGTGAGACTAGCGGGGGTACAGATACGCAGTATTTT. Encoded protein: CASSETSGGTDTQYF.

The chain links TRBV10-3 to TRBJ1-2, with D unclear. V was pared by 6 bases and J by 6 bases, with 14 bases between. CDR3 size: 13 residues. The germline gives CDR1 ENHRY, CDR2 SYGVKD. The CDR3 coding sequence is TGTGCCATCAGCCAGAGAGGATTAGATGGCTACACCTTC. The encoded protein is CAISQRGLDGYTF.

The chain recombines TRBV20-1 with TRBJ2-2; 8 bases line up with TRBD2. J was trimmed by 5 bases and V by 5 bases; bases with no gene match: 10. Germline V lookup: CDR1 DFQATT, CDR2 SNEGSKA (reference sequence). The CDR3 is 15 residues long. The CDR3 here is CSARGGAKGTGELFF. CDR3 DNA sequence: TGCAGTGCTCGGGGGGGGGCGAAGGGGACCGGGGAGCTGTTTTTT.

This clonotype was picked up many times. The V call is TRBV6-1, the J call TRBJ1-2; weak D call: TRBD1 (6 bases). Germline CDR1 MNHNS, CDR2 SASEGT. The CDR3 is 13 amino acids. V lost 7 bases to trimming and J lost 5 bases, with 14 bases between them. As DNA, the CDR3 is TGTGCCAGCAACCAGGGACAAAGATATGGCTACACCTTC. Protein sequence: CASNQGQRYGYTF.

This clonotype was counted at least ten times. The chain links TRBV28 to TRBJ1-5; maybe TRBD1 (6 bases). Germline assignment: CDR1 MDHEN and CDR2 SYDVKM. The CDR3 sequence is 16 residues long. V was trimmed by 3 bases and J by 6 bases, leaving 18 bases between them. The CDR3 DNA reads TGTGCCAGCAGTTTGGCTCCCCCTATCAGGGGTCAGCCCCAGCATTTT. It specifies CASSLAPPIRGQPQHF.

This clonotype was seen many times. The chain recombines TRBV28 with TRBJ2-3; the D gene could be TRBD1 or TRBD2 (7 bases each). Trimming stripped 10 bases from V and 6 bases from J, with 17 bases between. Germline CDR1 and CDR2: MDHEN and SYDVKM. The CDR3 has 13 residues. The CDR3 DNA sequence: TGTGCCACGGCCCAGGGGGGGGTGGATACGCAGTATTTT. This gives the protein CATAQGGVDTQYF.

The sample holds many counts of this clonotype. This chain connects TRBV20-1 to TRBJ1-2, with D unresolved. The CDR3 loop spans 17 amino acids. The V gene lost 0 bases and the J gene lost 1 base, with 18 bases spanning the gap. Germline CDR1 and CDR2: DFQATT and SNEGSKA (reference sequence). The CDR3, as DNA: TGCAGTGCTAGAGAACTCAATTACCGAAATAATAACTATGGCTACACCTTC. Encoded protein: CSARELNYRNNNYGYTF.

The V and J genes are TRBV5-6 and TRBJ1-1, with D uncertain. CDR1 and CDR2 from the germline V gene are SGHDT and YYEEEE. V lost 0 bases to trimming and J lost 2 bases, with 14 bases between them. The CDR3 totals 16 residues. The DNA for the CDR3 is TGTGCCAGCAGCTTGGGAGGCAGAGGGTTTAACACTGAAGCTTTCTTT. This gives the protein CASSLGGRGFNTEAFF.

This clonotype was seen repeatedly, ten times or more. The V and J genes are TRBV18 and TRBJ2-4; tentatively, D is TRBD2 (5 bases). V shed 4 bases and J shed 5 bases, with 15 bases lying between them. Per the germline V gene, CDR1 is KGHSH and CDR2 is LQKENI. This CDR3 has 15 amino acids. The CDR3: CASSHTGVRENIQYF. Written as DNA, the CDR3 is TGTGCCAGCTCACACACGGGTGTGAGGGAAAACATTCAGTACTTC.